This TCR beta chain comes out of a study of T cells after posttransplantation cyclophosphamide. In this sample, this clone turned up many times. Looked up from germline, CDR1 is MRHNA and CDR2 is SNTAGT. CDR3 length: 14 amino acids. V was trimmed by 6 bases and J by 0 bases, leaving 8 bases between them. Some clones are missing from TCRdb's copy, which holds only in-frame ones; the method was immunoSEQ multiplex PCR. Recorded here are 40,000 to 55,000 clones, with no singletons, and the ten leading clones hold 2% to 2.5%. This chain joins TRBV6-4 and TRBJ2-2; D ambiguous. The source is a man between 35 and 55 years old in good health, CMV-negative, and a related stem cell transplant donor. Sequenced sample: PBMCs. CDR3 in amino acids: CASSGFANTGELFF. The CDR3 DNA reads TGTGCCAGCAGCGGGTTCGCGAACACCGGGGAGCTGTTTTTT.